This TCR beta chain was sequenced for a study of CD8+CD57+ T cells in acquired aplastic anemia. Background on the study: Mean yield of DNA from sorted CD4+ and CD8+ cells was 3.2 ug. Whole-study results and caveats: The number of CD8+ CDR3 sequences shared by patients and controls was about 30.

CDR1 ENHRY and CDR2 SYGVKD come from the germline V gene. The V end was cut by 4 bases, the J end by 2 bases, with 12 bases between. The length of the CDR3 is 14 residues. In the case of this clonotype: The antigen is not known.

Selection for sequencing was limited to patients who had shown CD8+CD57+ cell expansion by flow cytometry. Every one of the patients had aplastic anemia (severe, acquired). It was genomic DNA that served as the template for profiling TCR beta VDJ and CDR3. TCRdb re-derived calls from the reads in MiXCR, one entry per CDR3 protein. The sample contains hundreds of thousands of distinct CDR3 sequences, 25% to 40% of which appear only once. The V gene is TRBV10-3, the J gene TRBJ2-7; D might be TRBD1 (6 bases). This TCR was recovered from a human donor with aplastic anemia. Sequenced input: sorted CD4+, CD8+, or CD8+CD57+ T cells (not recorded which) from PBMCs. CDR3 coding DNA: TGTGCCATCAGTGCCCGGGACACTACCTACGAGCAGTACTTC. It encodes CAISARDTTYEQYF.